The following is a T cell receptor beta chain sequence with its context. Patients with a history of autoimmune disease or on systemic immunosuppression were excluded. The record originates from a study of OX40 agonist ivuxolimab in advanced cancers. Study-level background: The study reported partial responses in three patients: one hepatocellular carcinoma, two cutaneous melanoma.

Some clones are missing from TCRdb's copy, which holds only in-frame ones; the method was immunoSEQ multiplex PCR. This sample has tens of thousands of clones; 65% to 90% occur once, and the top ten carry 1.9%. CDR1 and CDR2 (germline): MNHNY, SVGAGI (reference sequence). V lost 2 bases and J lost 6, with 4 bases in between. The length of the CDR3 is 11 residues. The input for sequencing was CD4+ or CD8+ T cells sorted from blood, taken in a trial of the OX40 agonist ivuxolimab. This sequence joins TRBV6-6 and TRBJ2-5; D call uncertain. The source of this sequence is an adult with an advanced solid tumor such as melanoma, head and neck, liver or kidney cancer. CDR3 region: CASSYDQTQYF. The CDR3 nucleotides are TGTGCCAGCAGTTACGACCAGACCCAGTACTTC.